This note documents a single TCR beta chain sequence. Antigen unknown. The table came from immunoSEQ multiplex PCR; TCRdb's copy has only in-frame clones and leaves some out. This sample has 20,000 to 25,000 clones, with roughly 80% found just once. The sample comes from a study of CD4 T cells in relation to SARS-CoV-2 and coronaviruses. CD4+ T cells from unexposed donors were obtained before the COVID-19 pandemic (2011-2018). CD4+ T cells were isolated from the cells after 10 days of culture. The CDR3 runs 15 residues. The V gene's germline CDR1 is SGDLS and CDR2 YYNGEE. With 0 bases removed from V and 3 bases from J, the gap between germline ends came to 10 bases.

Sample: CD4+ T cells from PBMCs, cultured in vitro. The V and J genes are TRBV9 and TRBJ2-1, with TRBD2 as a possible D gene (6 bases). The TCR sequence derives from a human donor in good health. CDR3 coding DNA: TGTGCCAGCAGCGTAGTTGCGGGGCTCTACAATGAGCAGTTCTTC. This encodes CASSVVAGLYNEQFF.